These T cell receptor beta chains were read from a single sample in a study of cytomegalovirus exposure and HLA in healthy donors. This table comes from immunoSEQ multiplex PCR, and its TCRdb copy is limited to in-frame clones, with some not included. The table has some 200,000 clones, about 84% seen once. Sequencing input: PBMCs. The receptors originated from a man aged 45-65 years in good health and CMV-seronegative. Each CDR3 is given with its conserved first and last residue. D genes are given only for firm matches. The size field is filled for only some rows; it gives once, few, many or a size class.

>-|TRBJ1-5|TRBV7-8|few
TGTGCCAGCAGCTTAGCGTATAGCAATCAGCCCCAGCATTTT
CASSLAYSNQPQHF
>-|TRBJ2-3|TRBV7-2|-
TGTGCCAGCAGCCCGCTACAGGGAGATACGCAGTATTTT
CASSPLQGDTQYF
>-|TRBJ1-3|TRBV30|-
TGTGCCTGGAGTGTCCTAGGAAACACCATATATTTT
CAWSVLGNTIYF
>TRBD1|TRBJ2-1|TRBV7-3|-
TGTGCCAGCAGCATCCGGGGACAGGGTGGGAATGAGCAGTTCTTC
CASSIRGQGGNEQFF
>TRBD1|TRBJ1-1|TRBV6-1|few
TGTGCCAGCAAACAGGGGGCGGACACTGAAGCTTTCTTT
CASKQGADTEAFF
>-|TRBJ1-5|TRBV12-5|-
TGTGCTAGTGGTTTTGAGGGGGCCCAGCATTTT
CASGFEGAQHF
>-|TRBJ2-1|TRBV4-1|-
TGCGCCAGCAGCCAGACCTTAATTAGGACAACTTTCAATGAGCAGTTCTTC
CASSQTLIRTTFNEQFF
>-|TRBJ2-7|TRBV7-8|-
TGTGCCAGCAGCTTAGGACAGCCTTACGAGCAGTACTTC
CASSLGQPYEQYF
>TRBD2|TRBJ2-3|TRBV18|-
TGTGCCAGCGCCGGAGGCGGGGGGACGACAGATACGCAGTATTTT
CASAGGGGTTDTQYF
>TRBD2|TRBJ2-3|TRBV7-3|once
TGTGCCAGCAGCCCCCAGCGGGGGGGCACAGATACGCAGTATTTT
CASSPQRGGTDTQYF
>-|TRBJ1-1|TRBV6-6|once
TGTGCCAGCAGTTACACCGGACAGCCGAACACTGAAGCTTTCTTT
CASSYTGQPNTEAFF
>-|TRBJ1-5|TRBV7-2|once
TGTGCCAGCAGCCTCGGGAGGTCTAATCAGCCCCAGCATTTT
CASSLGRSNQPQHF
>TRBD2|TRBJ2-7|TRBV5-1|-
TGCGCCAGCAGCCTGGGGGGGGACGGATCCTACGAGCAGTACTTC
CASSLGGDGSYEQYF
>-|TRBJ1-1|TRBV12-5|-
TGTGCTAGTGCTCCAAGGCGGGGTACTGAAGCTTTCTTT
CASAPRRGTEAFF
>TRBD1|TRBJ1-5|TRBV18|-
TGCGCCAGCTCACCCCACGACAGGGGCAATCAGCCCCAGCATTTT
CASSPHDRGNQPQHF
>TRBD1|TRBJ1-2|TRBV7-6|-
TGTGCCAGCAGCGCAGGACAGGGAAAGTATGGCTACACCTTC
CASSAGQGKYGYTF
>-|TRBJ1-3|TRBV7-9|-
TGTGCCAGCAGCTTCTCGAACGAGGGCACCATATATTTT
CASSFSNEGTIYF
>TRBD2|TRBJ2-3|TRBV5-6|-
TGTGCCAGCAGCGGACTAGGAGATACGCAGTATTTT
CASSGLGDTQYF
>-|TRBJ2-2|TRBV15|-
TGTGCCACCAGCAGAGGGTCCCGCGAAGCGGACTACACCGGGGAGCTGTTTTTT
CATSRGSREADYTGELFF
>TRBD2|TRBJ2-5|TRBV11-2|-
TGTGCCAGCAGCTTGAACCTAGCGGGGGCGGAGACCCAGTACTTC
CASSLNLAGAETQYF
>-|TRBJ1-2|TRBV19|-
TGTGCCAGTAGCCCAGGGTACTTAAATGGCTACACCTTC
CASSPGYLNGYTF
>TRBD2|TRBJ2-1|TRBV5-6|-
TGTGCCAGCAGCTTGGGGAGACTAGCGGGGAACAATGAGCAGTTCTTC
CASSLGRLAGNNEQFF
>-|TRBJ2-2|TRBV7-6|once
TGTGCCAGCAGCCCTCCGGGGAACGGGGAGCTGTTTTTT
CASSPPGNGELFF
>TRBD2|TRBJ2-5|TRBV5-1|-
TGCGCCAGCAGCACCCGGCGGGGGTTCCAAGAGACCCAGTACTTC
CASSTRRGFQETQYF
>TRBD2|TRBJ2-3|TRBV29-1|-
TGCAGCGCTGGACTAGCGGGGGGAGATACGCAGTATTTT
CSAGLAGGDTQYF
>-|TRBJ1-1|TRBV9|few
TGTGCCAGCAGCGTGGGACTGAGCTTTGGTGAAGCTTTCTTT
CASSVGLSFGEAFF
>TRBD2|TRBJ2-3|TRBV5-1|-
TGCGCCAGCAGCTCGTTTGAGCGGGGGACAGATACGCAGTATTTT
CASSSFERGTDTQYF
>-|TRBJ1-5|TRBV12-5|-
TGTGCTAGTGGTTTGGACAGGGTCGGTCAGCCCCAGCATTTT
CASGLDRVGQPQHF
>-|TRBJ1-3|TRBV7-2|-
TGTGCCAGCAGCTTAATAAGGAGCTCTGGAAACACCATATATTTT
CASSLIRSSGNTIYF
>TRBD2|TRBJ2-1|TRBV5-1|-
TGCGCCAGCAAAATGAGGACTAGCACCAACAATGAGCAGTTCTTC
CASKMRTSTNNEQFF
>-|TRBJ1-5|TRBV6-5|-
TGTGCCATTCAAATGGGTCAGGGTCAGCCCCAGCATTTT
CAIQMGQGQPQHF
>TRBD2|TRBJ2-7|TRBV5-4|-
TGTGCCAGCAGCGTCACGGGAGGTCGAGACGAGCAGTACTTC
CASSVTGGRDEQYF
>-|TRBJ1-3|TRBV7-9|-
TGTGCCAGCAGCTTAGACAGATCTGGAAACACCATATATTTT
CASSLDRSGNTIYF
>TRBD2|TRBJ2-5|TRBV6-5|-
TGTGCCAGCAGTTACCGGGGGGTCCGGCAAGAGACCCAGTACTTC
CASSYRGVRQETQYF
>-|TRBJ2-7|TRBV5-1|-
TGCGCCAGCAGCACCCAACAGGGAACCAGCTCCTACGAGCAGTACTTC
CASSTQQGTSSYEQYF
>-|TRBJ2-1|TRBV9|-
TGTGCCAGCAGCGCACTAGCCGGGGTTGTTCGCAATGAGCAGTTCTTC
CASSALAGVVRNEQFF
>TRBD1|TRBJ1-1|TRBV5-1|once
TGCGCCAGCAGCGGGCGGGACAGGGAAAACACTGAAGCTTTCTTT
CASSGRDRENTEAFF
>TRBD1|TRBJ1-5|TRBV7-3|-
TGTGCCAGCAGCTCGGTAGGACAGGAGGGCCAGCCCCAGCATTTT
CASSSVGQEGQPQHF
>-|TRBJ1-2|TRBV7-9|-
TGTTCCAGCAGCTTAGATGGGGGCTTCGGGTTTGGCTACACCTTC
CSSSLDGGFGFGYTF
>TRBD1|TRBJ1-6|TRBV27|-
TGTGCCAGCAGTGACAGGGGGCTATCACCCCTCCACTTT
CASSDRGLSPLHF
>TRBD2|TRBJ2-3|TRBV5-4|once
TGTGCCAGCAGCCCGGGAGGGACTAGCGGGGGCCACGGGTCAGATACGCAGTATTTT
CASSPGGTSGGHGSDTQYF
>-|TRBJ2-7|TRBV4-3|-
TGCGCCAGCAGCCAAGACCACAGTAGCTCCTACGAGCAGTACTTC
CASSQDHSSSYEQYF
>TRBD1|TRBJ1-4|TRBV6-5|-
TGTGCCAGCAGTTACTGGGGACAGCCTAATGAAAAACTGTTTTTT
CASSYWGQPNEKLFF
>TRBD1|TRBJ2-3|TRBV2|-
TGTGCCAGCGTCCCGGGCGGCAGGGGGCCTGTAGATACGCAGTATTTT
CASVPGGRGPVDTQYF
>-|TRBJ1-5|TRBV11-2|-
TGTGCCAGCAGCTTCCGGGATTTCCAGCATTTT
CASSFRDFQHF
>-|TRBJ1-2|TRBV15|-
TGTGCCACCAGCAGAGAGGGCACTTCCTATGGCTACACCTTC
CATSREGTSYGYTF
>-|TRBJ1-1|TRBV27|-
TGTGCCAGCAGTTTATCCGGGAGGGCTGAAGCTTTCTTT
CASSLSGRAEAFF
>TRBD1|TRBJ2-2|TRBV7-6|-
TGTGCCAGCTTCCCGGGGCAGGGGGACACCGGGGAGCTGTTTTTT
CASFPGQGDTGELFF
>-|TRBJ2-7|TRBV11-1|few
TGTGCCAGCAGCCAAGAGGACTACGAGCAGTACTTC
CASSQEDYEQYF
>-|TRBJ2-7|TRBV5-1|-
TGCGCCAGCAGCTTGTATACAGTCCGTGACGAGCAGTACTTC
CASSLYTVRDEQYF
>-|TRBJ1-6|TRBV23-1|-
TGCGCCAGCAGTATTGGGGGCAGATCACCCCTCCACTTT
CASSIGGRSPLHF